This T cell receptor (beta chain) originates from a study of PD-L1 blockade in urothelial cancer. Study-wide points: Sub-median blood TCR clonality before treatment predicted longer survival.

Assay: immunoSEQ multiplex PCR; the TCRdb copy retains only in-frame clones and omits some. The sample includes about 48,000 clones, about 90% of them seen just once. Described time point: peripheral blood 6 weeks after treatment start. Only a few counts were recorded for this clone. The antigen is not known. The sequence came from a man aged 55 to 69 with urothelial cancer. The sample was PBMCs, taken around atezolizumab (anti-PD-L1) treatment.

The CDR3 region has the DNA TGTGCCAGCACCAATTGGCGGGGGGGTGTAGAGACCCAGTACTTC. Residues: CASTNWRGGVETQYF. The V and J genes are TRBV6-6 and TRBJ2-5; 9 nucleotides align to TRBD2. Per the germline V gene, CDR1 is MNHNY and CDR2 is SVGAGI (reference sequence). Unmatched junction bases numbered 10, after V lost 7 bases and J lost 4 bases. The CDR3 runs to 15 residues.